This TCR beta chain derives from a study of shared clonotypes between healthy human individuals. Measured with immunoSEQ multiplex PCR; TCRdb has only the in-frame clones, and not every one. The data contain hundreds of thousands of clones, roughly 96% of them seen just once; the ten biggest clones take up roughly 0.12%. The V gene lost 4 bases and the J gene lost 0 bases, with 8 bases spanning the gap. Germline V lookup: CDR1 MGHDK, CDR2 SYGVNS. CDR3 size: 14 residues. Terminally differentiated effector memory CD45RA+ cells were excluded from the naive CD8 cells, which were CD45RO-negative and positively selected for CCR7.

This receptor was taken from a woman aged 25-40 years in good health. Sequenced material: naive CD8+ T cells sorted from blood. This chain connects TRBV25-1 to TRBJ2-3; TRBD1 or TRBD2 may be the D gene (5 bases each). The CDR3 DNA reads as TGTGCCAGCAGTGGGGACGGAAGCACAGATACGCAGTATTTT. It is translated as CASSGDGSTDTQYF. Drawing the rest from reference TRBV25-1 and TRBJ2-3, the complete variable domain is EADIYQTPRYLVIGTGKKITLECSQTMGHDKMYWYQQDPGMELHLIHYSYGVNSTEKGDLSSESTVSRIRTEHFPLTLESARPSHTSQYLCASSGDGSTDTQYFGPGTRLTVL.